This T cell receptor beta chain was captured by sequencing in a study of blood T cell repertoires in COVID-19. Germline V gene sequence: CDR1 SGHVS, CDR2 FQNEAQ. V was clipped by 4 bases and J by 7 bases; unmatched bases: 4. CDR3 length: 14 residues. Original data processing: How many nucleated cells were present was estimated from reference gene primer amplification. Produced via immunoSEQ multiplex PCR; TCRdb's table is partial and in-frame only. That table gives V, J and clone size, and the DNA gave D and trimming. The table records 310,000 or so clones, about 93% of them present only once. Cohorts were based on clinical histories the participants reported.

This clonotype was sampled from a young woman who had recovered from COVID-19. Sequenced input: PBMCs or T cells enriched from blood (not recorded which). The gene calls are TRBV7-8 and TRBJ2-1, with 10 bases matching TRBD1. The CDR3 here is CASSSGDRGNEQFF. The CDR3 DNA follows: TGTGCCAGCAGCTCGGGGGACAGGGGAAATGAGCAGTTCTTC.